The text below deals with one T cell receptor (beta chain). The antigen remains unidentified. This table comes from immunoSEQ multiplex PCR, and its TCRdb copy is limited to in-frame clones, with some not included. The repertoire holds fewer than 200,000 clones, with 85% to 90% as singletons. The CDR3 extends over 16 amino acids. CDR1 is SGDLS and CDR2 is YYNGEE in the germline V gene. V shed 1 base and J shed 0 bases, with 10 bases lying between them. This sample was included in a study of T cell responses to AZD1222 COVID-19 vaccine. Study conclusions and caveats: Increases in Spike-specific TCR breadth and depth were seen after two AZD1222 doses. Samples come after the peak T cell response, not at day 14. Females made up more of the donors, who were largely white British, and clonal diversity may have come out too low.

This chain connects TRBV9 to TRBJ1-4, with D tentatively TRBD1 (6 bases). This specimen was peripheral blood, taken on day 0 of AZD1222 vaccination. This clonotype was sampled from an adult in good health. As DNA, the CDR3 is TGTGCCAGCAGCGTATCCCAGGGGTCAACTAATGAAAAACTGTTTTTT. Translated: CASSVSQGSTNEKLFF.